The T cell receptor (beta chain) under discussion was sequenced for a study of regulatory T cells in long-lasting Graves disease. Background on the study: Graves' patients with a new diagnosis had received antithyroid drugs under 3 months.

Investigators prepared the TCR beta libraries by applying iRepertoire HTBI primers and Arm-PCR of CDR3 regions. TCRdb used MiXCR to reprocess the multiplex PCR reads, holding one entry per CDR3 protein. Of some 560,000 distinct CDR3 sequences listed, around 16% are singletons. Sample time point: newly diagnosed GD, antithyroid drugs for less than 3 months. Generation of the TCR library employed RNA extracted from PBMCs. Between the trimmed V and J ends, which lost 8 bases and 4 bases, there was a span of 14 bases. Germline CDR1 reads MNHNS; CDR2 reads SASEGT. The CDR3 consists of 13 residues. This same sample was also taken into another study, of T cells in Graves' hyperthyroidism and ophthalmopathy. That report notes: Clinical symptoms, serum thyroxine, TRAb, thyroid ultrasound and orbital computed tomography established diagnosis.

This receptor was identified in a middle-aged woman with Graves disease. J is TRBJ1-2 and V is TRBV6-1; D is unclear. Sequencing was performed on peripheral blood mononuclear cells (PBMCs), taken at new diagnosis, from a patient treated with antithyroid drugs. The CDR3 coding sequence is TGTGCCAGCTCCACGGGAATCAGCTATGGCTACACCTTC. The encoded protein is CASSTGISYGYTF.